This entry lists 31 T cell receptor beta chains sequenced from one sample in a study of molecular identifiers for immune sequencing clone quantification. TCRdb passed the PCR reads through MiXCR, listing each CDR3 protein once. The sample has under 350,000 distinct CDR3 sequences; 24% are singletons. Sequenced input: naive CD8+ T cells from blood, with Jurkat cell RNA spiked in. Subset of the sample: FACS-sorted CD8+CD4-CCR7+CD45RA+ naive T cells. The receptors stem from a human donor in good health. Some libraries in this study had Jurkat cell RNA spiked in.

Ten or more counts support this clonotype. The chain is built from TRBV19 and TRBJ2-1; no clear D. This CDR3 region has 13 residues. The germline V gene encodes CDR1 LNHDA and CDR2 SQIVND (reference sequence). Between the trimmed V and J ends, which lost 3 bases and 8 bases, there was a span of 11 bases. CDR3 in DNA: TGTGCCAGTAGTATCGTCTCCCCCCATGAGCAGTTCTTC. Protein product: CASSIVSPHEQFF. The full variable domain, its missing parts supplied by reference TRBV19 and TRBJ2-1, is DGGITQSPKYLFRKEGQNVTLSCEQNLNHDAMYWYRQDPGQGLRLIYYSQIVNDFQKGDIAEGYSVSREKKESFPLTVTSAQKNPTAFYLCASSIVSPHEQFFGPGTRLTVL.

This clonotype was seen only a few times. The chain carries TRBV6-2 or TRBV6-3 and TRBJ2-7; 8 nucleotides line up with TRBD2. CDR1 MNHEY and CDR2 SVGEGT come from the germline V gene. CDR3 size: 15 residues. The V gene end was trimmed by 6 bases and the J gene end by 2 bases; junction bases not matched to a gene: 9. Here the CDR3 reads CASSDRLAKTYEQYF. CDR3 nucleotide sequence: TGTGCCAGCAGCGATCGACTAGCGAAGACCTACGAGCAGTACTTC.

The sample holds many counts of this clonotype. J is TRBJ2-7 and V is TRBV27; no firm D call. The CDR3 has 11 amino acids. V lost 6 bases to trimming and J lost 4 bases, with 7 bases between them. Germline-derived CDR1 and CDR2 are MNHEY and SMNVEV (reference sequence). Written as DNA, the CDR3 is TGTGCCAGCAGAGACGGTTACGAGCAGTACTTC. Its translation: CASRDGYEQYF.

This clonotype is a singleton in its sample. Being one base from a much bigger clone, this may be a read error. The gene calls are TRBV5-1 and TRBJ1-2; a weak D match, TRBD1 (6 bases). The CDR3 totals 15 residues. Per germline, CDR1 SGHRS and CDR2 YFSETQ. The CDR3 region has the DNA TGCGCCAGCAGCTTGATCATGACAGGATTCTATGGCTACGCCTTC. It translates to CASSLIMTGFYGYAF.

This clonotype was seen many times. The chain couples TRBV6-5 to TRBJ2-5; D might be TRBD2 (6 bases). From germline, CDR1 is MNHEY and CDR2 SVGAGI. The CDR3 loop spans 14 amino acids. Trimming shortened V by 6 bases and J by 4 bases, and 15 bases separated the two germline ends. In DNA form, the CDR3 reads TGTGCCAGCAGATCCGTCGGGGGTGGAGAGACCCAGTACTTC. Its translation: CASRSVGGGETQYF.

J is TRBJ2-2 and V is TRBV29-1; D assignment may be TRBD1 or TRBD2 (5 bases each). The CDR3 is 17 amino acids. Germline loops: CDR1 SQVTM, CDR2 ANQGSEA. Deletions cut 0 bases from V and 6 bases from J, with 20 bases between. CDR3 in amino acids: CSVEDPEQGPYPGELFF. CDR3 coding DNA: TGCAGCGTTGAAGACCCCGAGCAGGGACCATATCCCGGGGAGCTGTTTTTT.

There are a few counts of this clonotype. The chain combines TRBV2 with TRBJ1-2; 8 positions match TRBD1. V gave up 4 bases and J gave up 5 bases; unmatched junction bases: 0. This CDR3 has 12 residues. Germline loops: CDR1 SNHLY, CDR2 FYNNEI. CDR3 sequence reads: CASSGQGYGYTF. The CDR3 region has the DNA TGTGCCAGCAGTGGACAGGGGTATGGCTACACCTTC.

This clonotype was detected many times. V and J are TRBV12-3 or TRBV12-4 and TRBJ1-5; D gene ambiguous. Trimming took off 3 bases at V and 7 bases at J, with 10 bases between the two ends. The CDR3 is 13 residues long. CDR3 nucleotide sequence: TGTGCCAGCAGTTTTGAGGGAAGGCAGCCCCAGCATTTT. The encoded protein is CASSFEGRQPQHF.

This clonotype has a count of ten or more. The chain couples TRBV2 to TRBJ2-7; D assignment may be TRBD1 or TRBD2 (5 bases each). CDR1 SNHLY and CDR2 FYNNEI come from the germline V gene. The CDR3 has 11 residues. V lost 4 bases and J 11 bases, leaving 12 bases between the germline ends. The CDR3 sequence: CASSAPGREYF. CDR3 nucleotides: TGTGCCAGCAGTGCTCCGGGGCGCGAGTACTTC.

The chain recombines TRBV19 with TRBJ1-2; D gene unclear. Germline V lookup: CDR1 LNHDA, CDR2 SQIVND (reference sequence). CDR3 size: 12 residues. V lost 7 bases and J lost 8, with 14 bases in between. The CDR3 nucleotides read TGTGCCAGTAAGATGGGCGCTAAAGGCTACACCTTC. Protein sequence: CASKMGAKGYTF.

Ten or more counts support this clonotype. V gene TRBV6-1 combines with J gene TRBJ1-2, with D tentatively TRBD1 (5 bases). Trimming took off 3 bases at V and 4 bases at J, with 12 bases between the two ends. From germline, CDR1 is MNHNS and CDR2 SASEGT. The CDR3 runs to 14 residues. CDR3 DNA: TGTGCCAGCAGTGATCTCGACAGAATCTATGGCTACACCTTC. This codes for CASSDLDRIYGYTF.

This clonotype appeared a few times. J is TRBJ1-1 and V is TRBV10-3; D is possibly TRBD1 (5 bases). The V and J ends lost 1 base and 0 bases respectively, with 9 bases between them. This CDR3 contains 15 residues. CDR1 is ENHRY and CDR2 is SYGVKD in the germline V gene. The CDR3 DNA follows: TGTGCCATCAGTGAGTATCAGGGCATGAACACTGAAGCTTTCTTT. Translated, it gives CAISEYQGMNTEAFF.

The rearrangement joins TRBV28 to TRBJ2-2; 9 positions agree with TRBD2. Germline V gives CDR1 MDHEN, CDR2 SYDVKM. Trimming cost V 2 bases and J 5 bases; bases outside gene matches: 6. The length of the CDR3 is 16 residues. The CDR3 reads CASSLGSGRGTGELFF. CDR3 in DNA: TGTGCCAGCAGTTTAGGTAGCGGGAGAGGTACCGGGGAGCTGTTTTTT.

This clonotype was observed at least ten times. The rearrangement links TRBV6-6 to TRBJ1-5; D gene uncertain. V was trimmed by 0 bases and J by 0 bases, leaving 6 bases between them. Germline V gene data show CDR1 as MNHNY and CDR2 as SVGAGI (reference sequence). The CDR3 contains 15 residues. The CDR3 region has the DNA TGTGCCAGCAGTTACTCGGCAGTTAGCAATCAGCCCCAGCATTTT. This codes for CASSYSAVSNQPQHF.

This clonotype appeared many times. The chain links TRBV20-1 to TRBJ1-5; D call uncertain. Trimming stripped 0 bases from V and 7 bases from J, with 19 bases between. CDR1 is DFQATT, CDR2 SNEGSKA, per germline (reference sequence). This CDR3 is built from 16 residues. CDR3 sequence: CSAREISGRGLQPQHF. In nucleotides, the CDR3 is TGCAGTGCTAGAGAAATCTCGGGTAGAGGTTTGCAGCCCCAGCATTTT.

This clonotype was seen ten or more times. CDR3 residues: CASSPSSHATYYGYTF. The CDR3 coding sequence is TGCGCCAGCAGCCCCTCCTCGCACGCTACTTACTATGGCTACACCTTC. The rearrangement links TRBV4-3 to TRBJ1-2; D gene uncertain. With 4 bases removed from V and 3 bases from J, the gap between germline ends came to 18 bases. Germline V gives CDR1 LGHNA, CDR2 YSLEER. The CDR3 spans 16 residues.

This clonotype came up a few times. This chain uses TRBV13 with TRBJ1-2, with TRBD1 as a possible D gene (5 bases). This CDR3 has 16 residues. In germline, CDR1 is PRHDT, CDR2 FYEKMQ (reference sequence). V was cut by 1 base and J by 5 bases, with 17 bases left in between. The CDR3 loop is CASSLVWGRDTYGYTF. CDR3 DNA: TGTGCCAGCAGCTTAGTGTGGGGCAGGGATACGTATGGCTACACCTTC.

This clonotype was detected only a few times. The chain combines TRBV29-1 with TRBJ2-5; the D gene is possibly TRBD1 (6 bases). The CDR3 contains 15 residues. The germline V and J ends were trimmed by 2 bases and 0 bases, with 13 bases remaining between them. Germline-derived CDR1 and CDR2 are SQVTM and ANQGSEA. The CDR3 bases are TGCAGCGTTGAACTTAAGGACAGCAACCAAGAGACCCAGTACTTC. Amino acids: CSVELKDSNQETQYF.

With regard to this clonotype: At one end the junction does not follow the germline gene, possibly because of a read error. J is TRBJ2-3 and V is TRBV14, with D uncertain. Per germline, CDR1 SGHDN and CDR2 FVKESK. The length of the CDR3 is 13 residues. The CDR3 loop reads CASSETSTDMQYF. Here the CDR3 DNA reads TGTGCCAGCAGCGAAACCTCCACAGATATGCAGTATTTT.

A remark on this clonotype: A single base separates this from a much larger clone, so it may be a read error. This chain uses TRBV15 with TRBJ2-7; TRBD1 is a possible D gene (5 bases). The germline V and J ends were trimmed by 2 bases and 2 bases, with 10 bases remaining between them. CDR3 size: 14 residues. Per the germline V gene, CDR1 is LNHNV and CDR2 is YYDKDF (reference sequence). For the CDR3, the DNA is TGTGCCACCAGCAGATTGACAGCAGCCTACGAGCAGTACTTC. Amino acid sequence: CATSRLTAAYEQYF.

The chain couples TRBV4-3 to TRBJ1-1, with 8 bases lining up with TRBD1. The CDR3 totals 14 residues. The V gene end was trimmed by 7 bases and the J gene end by 10 bases; junction bases not matched to a gene: 14. Germline lookup yields CDR1 LGHNA and CDR2 YSLEER. The chain's CDR3 is CASTQSITGGGAFF. CDR3 sequence (DNA): TGCGCCAGCACCCAGTCCATTACAGGGGGGGGAGCTTTCTTT.

The rearrangement joins TRBV5-4 to TRBJ2-7, with D perhaps given as TRBD1 or TRBD2 (5 bases each). Germline V gene sequence: CDR1 SGHNT, CDR2 YYREEE (reference sequence). Trimming shortened V by 4 bases and J by 6 bases, and 14 bases separated the two germline ends. This CDR3 is built from 13 residues. DNA for the CDR3: TGTGCCAGCAGCGCCGGGACCCCACTCGAGCAGTACTTC. It is translated as CASSAGTPLEQYF.

This clonotype showed up many times. The CDR3 protein is CASSYSGDSGNEQFF. As DNA, the CDR3 is TGTGCCAGCAGTTACTCGGGGGACTCCGGAAATGAGCAGTTCTTC. The chain joins TRBV6-5 to TRBJ2-1; tentatively, D is TRBD2 (6 bases). Germline-derived CDR1 and CDR2 are MNHEY and SVGAGI. Trimming removed 0 bases at V and 7 bases at J, with 13 bases between. The CDR3 consists of 15 residues.

This clonotype occurred many times. The rearrangement uses TRBV5-1 and TRBJ2-3, with D unresolved. Germline V lookup: CDR1 SGHRS, CDR2 YFSETQ. V lost 1 base and J 1 base, leaving 7 bases between the germline ends. The CDR3 has 14 residues. Here the CDR3 DNA reads TGCGCCAGCAGCTTGAACTACGGCACAGATACGCAGTATTTT. Translation: CASSLNYGTDTQYF.

The table lists this clonotype with a few counts. V gene TRBV4-2 combines with J gene TRBJ2-3; TRBD2 matches at 13 bases. The junction had 3 bases not matched to a gene; V was cut back by 2 bases and J by 1 base. Germline CDR1 is LGHNA and CDR2 is YNFKEQ. The CDR3 length is 17 residues. The CDR3 here is CASSQNGLAGGTDTQYF. The CDR3 bases are TGTGCCAGCAGCCAAAATGGACTAGCGGGAGGCACAGATACGCAGTATTTT.

This rearrangement joins TRBV29-1 to TRBJ2-3, with D maybe TRBD2 (5 bases). This CDR3 is 14 amino acids long. The V end was cut by 7 bases, the J end by 0 bases, with 14 bases between. Germline lookup yields CDR1 SQVTM and CDR2 ANQGSEA. CDR3 protein: CSARTWTSTDTQYF. The CDR3 DNA reads TGCAGCGCCCGGACTTGGACTAGCACAGATACGCAGTATTTT.

Comments on this clonotype: The germline gene is not matched at one end of the junction; a read error may be the cause. In nucleotides, the CDR3 is TGCGCCTGCAGCCCTAGCGGGAGGGCCTACGAGCAGTACTTC. Translated, it gives CACSPSGRAYEQYF. V gene TRBV10-2 combines with J gene TRBJ2-7; the match to TRBD2 covers 12 bases. The CDR3 extends over 14 amino acids. CDR1 is WSHSY and CDR2 is SAAADI in the germline V gene.

Ten or more counts support this clonotype. CDR3 protein: CASSLDRDYLSEKLFF. The CDR3 coding sequence is TGTGCCAGCAGTTTAGACAGGGACTACCTAAGTGAAAAACTGTTTTTT. The V gene is TRBV2, the J gene TRBJ1-4; 7 nucleotides align to TRBD1. The V gene's germline CDR1 is SNHLY and CDR2 FYNNEI. This CDR3 spans 16 amino acids. Unmatched junction bases numbered 13, after V lost 5 bases and J lost 7 bases.

This clonotype was counted a few times. The genes are TRBV29-1 and TRBJ2-7; D not resolved. The CDR3 has 15 amino acids. The ends were cut back, 3 bases at V and 2 bases at J, with 17 bases in the middle. Germline-derived CDR1 and CDR2 are SQVTM and ANQGSEA. In DNA, the CDR3 is TGCAGCGTTGAGATGCTGGGGTTGCTCCCCTACGAGCAGTACTTC. This sequence encodes CSVEMLGLLPYEQYF.

This clonotype showed up just a few times. The chain is built from TRBV6-2 or TRBV6-3 and TRBJ1-5; D is ambiguous. The CDR3 runs 15 residues. Germline CDR1 and CDR2: MNHEY and SVGEGT. V lost 0 bases, J lost 0 bases, and 6 bases lay in between. This chain's CDR3 is CASSYSPGSNQPQHF. CDR3 DNA sequence: TGTGCCAGCAGTTACTCTCCAGGTAGCAATCAGCCCCAGCATTTT.

This clonotype appeared many times. Here the CDR3 reads CAWSVLAETQYF. DNA for the CDR3: TGTGCCTGGAGTGTACTAGCGGAGACCCAGTACTTC. J is TRBJ2-5 and V is TRBV30; 7 bases map to TRBD2. The length of the CDR3 is 12 residues. The germline CDR1 and CDR2 sequences are GTSNPN and SVGIG (reference sequence). The V gene end was trimmed by 0 bases and the J gene end by 5 bases; junction bases not matched to a gene: 0.